This TCR beta chain derives from a study of T cells in Graves' hyperthyroidism and ophthalmopathy. With 6 bases removed from V and 1 base from J, the gap between germline ends came to 13 bases. The V gene's germline CDR1 is SGHTA and CDR2 FQGNSA. There are 14 residues in the CDR3. Stable disease denoted Graves' hyperthyroidism without ophthalmopathy progression within 18 months. Hyperthyroidism patients were newly diagnosed, had disease duration under 2 months, and were aged 18 to 65 years. RNA transcripts gave rise to amplified TCR beta CDR3 regions. HTBI primers were the set used in a first-round RT-PCR of the TCR CDR3. TCRdb fed the multiplex PCR reads into MiXCR, producing one record per CDR3 protein. The profile covers 750,000 to 950,000 distinct CDR3 sequences, with 38% appearing a single time and 7% to 10% taken by the ten largest.

The chain carries TRBV7-2 and TRBJ2-7; D is uncertain. This TCR came from a man between 18 and 35 years old with Graves' hyperthyroidism. The sample was blood. CDR3 DNA sequence: TGTGCCAGCAGTGAAGACGGTACTTCCTACGAGCAGTACTTC. Encoded protein: CASSEDGTSYEQYF.